Reported below is one TCR beta chain. The antigen is unknown. The junction shows a germline mismatch at one end, possibly a read error. The data originate from a study of cytomegalovirus exposure and HLA in healthy donors. In the PCR, 60 Vbeta and 13 Jbeta primers were used. The assay was immunoSEQ multiplex PCR, and TCRdb's table has in-frame clones only and misses some. The sample spans over 40,000 clones; the ten largest clones claim 2% to 2.5%. Whole-study findings and limits: After further analysis at a later stage, around 17,000 TCR beta sequences were associated with HLA alleles at 0.05 false discovery rate. A later analysis showed that HLA-associated TCR beta chains had undergone more clonal expansion than equally common others. Most of the TCR beta V segments (in an earlier analysis) were productive either about 87% or about 30% of the time.

CDR1 and CDR2 from the germline V gene are KGHSH and LQKENI. The CDR3 sequence is 16 residues long. The source of this sequence is a woman aged 40 to 50 in good health and CMV-seronegative. Material: PBMCs. The chain joins TRBV18 to TRBJ2-3, with D perhaps TRBD2 (6 bases). CDR3: CASAPSYGGGTDTQYF. CDR3 sequence (DNA): TGTGCCAGCGCACCAAGCTACGGGGGAGGCACAGATACGCAGTATTTT.